This entry concerns a single T cell receptor beta chain. Its antigen remains unidentified. Version v3.0 of the immunoSEQ assay was performed at survey level. Sequenced by immunoSEQ multiplex PCR; TCRdb stores in-frame clones only, minus some. The data contain about 15,000 clones, roughly 80% of them seen just once; the ten biggest clones take up around 15%. J was trimmed by 0 bases and V by 0 bases; bases with no gene match: 3. The CDR3 consists of 15 residues. Germline V gene data show CDR1 as SGDLS and CDR2 as YYNGEE. This record belongs to a study of long-term antiretroviral therapy in people with HIV. The study's findings and limits: HIV repertoire CDR3 lengths ranged less widely than those of controls.

This rearrangement joins TRBV9 to TRBJ2-7; 7 bases are shared with TRBD1. The sequence came from a man younger than 45 with HIV. The sample in question was unsorted PBMCs, obtained roughly 14 months before starting antiretroviral therapy. CDR3: CASSVGGQISYEQYF. CDR3 nucleotide sequence: TGTGCCAGCAGCGTAGGGGGACAGATCTCCTACGAGCAGTACTTC.